The 32 T cell receptor beta chains in this list originate from one sample, sequenced in a study of control samples from healthy donors and cancer patients. Some clones are missing from TCRdb's copy, which holds only in-frame ones; the method was immunoSEQ multiplex PCR. This table holds roughly 100,000 clones, 92% found once. Specimen: blood. The receptors shown here come from a woman aged 18-30 years in good health.

This chain connects TRBV27 to TRBJ1-1; TRBD1 might be the D (5 bases). V was trimmed by 3 bases and J by 0 bases, leaving 14 bases between them. The CDR3 runs to 16 residues. In germline, CDR1 is MNHEY, CDR2 SMNVEV (reference sequence). CDR3 nucleotides: TGTGCCAGCAGTTTGGGTAGGGGAGGGATGAACACTGAAGCTTTCTTT. It codes for CASSLGRGGMNTEAFF.

This rearrangement joins TRBV28 to TRBJ1-4; D unclear. V was clipped by 10 bases and J by 10 bases, with 10 bases between them. Germline loops: CDR1 MDHEN, CDR2 SYDVKM. The CDR3 runs to 10 residues. The CDR3 sequence is CATGPRKLFF. The CDR3 DNA reads as TGTGCCACCGGACCTCGAAAACTGTTTTTT. The full variable domain, in which reference TRBV28 and TRBJ1-4 provide the parts outside the CDR3, is DVKVTQSSRYLVKRTGEKVFLECVQDMDHENMFWYRQDPGLGLRLIYFSYDVKMKEKGDIPEGYSVSREKKERFSLILESASTNQTSMYLCATGPRKLFFGSGTQLSVL.

V is TRBV6-6 and J is TRBJ2-3; the match to TRBD2 covers 7 bases. V was pared by 7 bases and J by 2 bases, with 3 bases of the junction left unmatched. CDR3 size: 13 residues. The germline gives CDR1 MNHNY, CDR2 SVGAGI (reference sequence). CDR3 region: CASIGTTTDTQYF. The CDR3 coding sequence is TGTGCCAGCATCGGGACTACCACAGATACGCAGTATTTT.

The chain has TRBV11-3 and TRBJ1-6; D is undetermined. The CDR3 sequence is 15 residues long. Germline loops: CDR1 SGHNT, CDR2 YENEEA. Trimming shortened V by 6 bases and J by 1 base, and 10 bases separated the two germline ends. The CDR3 coding sequence is TGTGCCAGCAGTATGGCAACGTCCTATAATTCACCCCTCCACTTT. Translation gives CASSMATSYNSPLHF.

The chain couples TRBV30 to TRBJ1-5; D is perhaps TRBD1 (6 bases). The CDR3 runs to 14 residues. Germline assignment: CDR1 GTSNPN and CDR2 SVGIG (reference sequence). V dropped 2 bases and J dropped 6 bases, with 14 bases sitting between them. CDR3 nucleotide sequence: TGTGCCTGGAGTTTTCCCGGGGGCAGTCAGCCCCAGCATTTT. This codes for CAWSFPGGSQPQHF.

The V gene is TRBV6-2 or TRBV6-3, the J gene TRBJ2-2; tentatively, D is TRBD1 (5 bases). The germline V gene has CDR1 MNHEY and CDR2 SVGEGT. This CDR3 spans 16 amino acids. Trimming removed 2 bases from V and 3 bases from J, with 13 bases in between. The CDR3 bases are TGTGCCAGCAGTTACCTGGCAGGGAAAGACACCGGGGAGCTGTTTTTT. Protein: CASSYLAGKDTGELFF.

The genes are TRBV11-2 and TRBJ1-4; D is perhaps TRBD1 (5 bases). Trimming cost V 3 bases and J 8 bases, with 13 bases left between them. CDR1 SGHAT and CDR2 FQNNGV come from the germline V gene. The CDR3 is 14 residues long. CDR3 DNA: TGTGCCAGCAGCTTGAGCCAGGGTGGGGAAAAACTGTTTTTT. Amino acids: CASSLSQGGEKLFF.

The chain joins TRBV12-3 or TRBV12-4 to TRBJ2-2; the D is unclear. The CDR3 has 13 residues. V lost 10 bases to trimming and J lost 1 base, with 10 bases between them. CDR3 DNA sequence: TGTGCCAACCGGAAGGGGAACACCGGGGAGCTGTTTTTT. Amino acid sequence: CANRKGNTGELFF.

V gene TRBV7-8 combines with J gene TRBJ2-7, with no clear D. The V gene lost 2 bases and the J gene lost 2 bases, with 10 bases spanning the gap. The CDR3 contains 14 residues. Germline V gene lookup returns CDR1 SGHVS and CDR2 FQNEAQ. CDR3 protein: CASSLSPETYEQYF. Written as DNA, the CDR3 is TGTGCCAGCAGCTTATCGCCAGAAACCTACGAGCAGTACTTC.

The chain links TRBV5-6 to TRBJ2-5; D not certain. CDR1 and CDR2 (germline): SGHDT, YYEEEE. The CDR3 is 14 amino acids. V gave up 5 bases and J gave up 1 base, with 12 bases separating them. As DNA, the CDR3 is TGTGCCAGCAGGACCCAGAAGGGCCAAGAGACCCAGTACTTC. Amino acid sequence: CASRTQKGQETQYF.

The genes are TRBV29-1 and TRBJ2-7; TRBD1 agrees at 9 bases. Germline V lookup: CDR1 SQVTM, CDR2 ANQGSEA. J was trimmed by 6 bases and V by 6 bases; bases with no gene match: 9. CDR3 length: 13 amino acids. The CDR3 reads CSVAGTGIIEQYF. Written as DNA, the CDR3 is TGCAGCGTAGCCGGGACAGGGATAATCGAGCAGTACTTC.

This chain uses TRBV11-2 with TRBJ1-6, with no clear D. The CDR3 contains 13 residues. V lost 5 bases to trimming and J lost 8 bases, with 10 bases between them. Per the germline V gene, CDR1 is SGHAT and CDR2 is FQNNGV. CDR3 in DNA: TGTGCCAGCAGCGCAGAGTCGGATTCACCCCTCCACTTT. Its translation is CASSAESDSPLHF.

The chain recombines TRBV5-6 with TRBJ2-5; 9 nucleotides match TRBD1. CDR1 is SGHDT, CDR2 YYEEEE, per germline. The CDR3 extends over 12 amino acids. V dropped 6 bases and J dropped 5; count of bases not matched to a gene: 2. The CDR3 sequence is CASNRGLETQYF. The CDR3 DNA reads TGTGCCAGCAACAGGGGGCTGGAGACCCAGTACTTC.

V usage is TRBV5-4 and J usage is TRBJ1-2, with 9 bases identical to TRBD1. Germline CDR1 SGHNT, CDR2 YYREEE (reference sequence). This CDR3 region has 14 residues. The J segment lost 7 bases and the V segment lost 4 bases, leaving 8 bases of the junction unmatched. This CDR3 is CASSLPGQGGGYTF. As DNA, the CDR3 is TGTGCCAGCAGCCTCCCGGGACAGGGTGGTGGCTACACCTTC.

The chain combines TRBV20-1 with TRBJ2-7; TRBD1 is a possible D gene (6 bases). V gave up 3 bases and J gave up 3 bases, with 15 bases separating them. Germline-derived CDR1 and CDR2 are DFQATT and SNEGSKA (reference sequence). This CDR3 is 14 amino acids long. CDR3 coding DNA: TGCAGTGCTAGTGCGCAGGGGCCCCGCTACGAGCAGTACTTC. Translation: CSASAQGPRYEQYF.

The V and J genes are TRBV3-1 (or the pseudogene TRBV3-2) and TRBJ2-3; 13 bases match TRBD2. The CDR3 has 18 amino acids. Germline V gene data show CDR1 as LGHDT and CDR2 as YNNKEL (reference sequence). V shed 3 bases and J 4 bases; nucleotides not matched to a gene: 10. The CDR3 region has the DNA TGTGCCAGCAGCCACTGGACTAGCGGGAGTAGGCCGGCAGATACGCAGTATTTT. Translation gives CASSHWTSGSRPADTQYF.

The chain employs TRBV5-5 and TRBJ1-1; D is ambiguous. Germline V gives CDR1 SGHKS, CDR2 YYEKEE (reference sequence). V was trimmed by 1 base and J by 1 base, leaving 20 bases between them. This CDR3 comprises 18 residues. CDR3 in DNA: TGTGCCAGCAGCTTGAGAATTTGGTCCCTTGGTGGGAACACTGAAGCTTTCTTT. Translating it yields CASSLRIWSLGGNTEAFF.

The V and J genes are TRBV5-4 and TRBJ1-1; 8 bases match TRBD1. This CDR3 has 14 residues. CDR1 is SGHNT, CDR2 YYREEE, per germline (reference sequence). With V trimmed by 5 bases and J by 5 bases, 8 bases remained unmatched. The CDR3 nucleotides are TGTGCCAGCAGTCCCGACAGGGGCCGAACTGAAGCTTTCTTT. Encoded protein: CASSPDRGRTEAFF.

The sample holds one count of this clone. V and J are TRBV12-3 or TRBV12-4 and TRBJ1-1; D not resolved. The CDR3 loop spans 13 amino acids. Between the trimmed V and J ends, which lost 5 bases and 0 bases, there was a span of 7 bases. CDR3 sequence: CASSPKVNTEAFF. DNA of the CDR3: TGTGCCAGCAGTCCCAAGGTGAACACTGAAGCTTTCTTT.

The chain has TRBV9 and TRBJ1-6; a possible D gene is TRBD1 (5 bases). Trimming took 0 bases from V and 7 from J, leaving 11 bases between them. Germline V lookup: CDR1 SGDLS, CDR2 YYNGEE. The CDR3 runs to 15 residues. The CDR3 DNA reads as TGTGCCAGCAGCGTAGGGGGGGTTCCGAATTCACCCCTCCACTTT. Translating it yields CASSVGGVPNSPLHF.

This chain connects TRBV19 to TRBJ1-1; D ambiguous. The germline V and J ends were trimmed by 0 bases and 11 bases, with 10 bases remaining between them. Germline lookup yields CDR1 LNHDA and CDR2 SQIVND (reference sequence). There are 12 residues in the CDR3. The CDR3 nucleotides are TGTGCCAGTAGTATAGAACGGGGTATGGCTTTCTTT. Protein product: CASSIERGMAFF.

This chain joins TRBV6-4 and TRBJ2-1; no firm D call. The V end was cut by 2 bases, the J end by 6 bases, with 5 bases between. CDR1 MRHNA and CDR2 SNTAGT come from the germline V gene. This CDR3 region has 12 residues. CDR3 region: CASSDGRNEQFF. The CDR3 nucleotides read TGTGCCAGCAGTGACGGGCGCAATGAGCAGTTCTTC.

The rearrangement links TRBV28 to TRBJ1-5, with D possibly TRBD1 on 6 matching bases. V lost 6 bases and J lost 6, with 18 bases in between. CDR3 size: 15 residues. The germline CDR1 and CDR2 sequences are MDHEN and SYDVKM. Written as DNA, the CDR3 is TGTGCCAGCAGACGTATACAGGGAGCGGGTCAGCCCCAGCATTTT. Residues: CASRRIQGAGQPQHF.

The CDR3 region is CAWGRDYKGQGGGEAFF. Here the CDR3 DNA reads TGTGCCTGGGGACGGGATTATAAGGGGCAGGGTGGTGGTGAAGCTTTCTTT. This chain links TRBV30 with TRBJ1-1, with D possibly being TRBD1 (5 bases). There are 17 residues in the CDR3. The germline V gene encodes CDR1 GTSNPN and CDR2 SVGIG (reference sequence). Deletions cut 5 bases from V and 7 bases from J, with 29 bases between.

The chain employs TRBV7-2 and TRBJ2-7; 7 bases are a match to TRBD1. The CDR3 is made up of 13 amino acids. The J segment lost 1 base and the V segment lost 7 bases, leaving 4 bases of the junction unmatched. Germline-derived CDR1 and CDR2 are SGHTA and FQGNSA. The CDR3 spells CASTGDRSYEQYF. The CDR3 DNA reads as TGTGCCAGCACCGGGGACAGATCCTACGAGCAGTACTTC.

The rearrangement uses TRBV5-1 and TRBJ2-2, with 7 positions matching TRBD2. Trimming removed 5 bases from V and 8 bases from J; junction bases left unmatched: 12. Germline V gives CDR1 SGHRS, CDR2 YFSETQ. The CDR3 has 15 residues. CDR3 DNA sequence: TGCGCCAGCAGGAGCGTTGCGGGGAGGGTGGGGGAGCTGTTTTTT. It is translated as CASRSVAGRVGELFF.

The chain combines TRBV7-2 with TRBJ1-2; tentative D call: TRBD1 (5 bases). Germline V gene sequence: CDR1 SGHTA, CDR2 FQGNSA. CDR3 size: 17 residues. V was pared by 2 bases and J by 0 bases, with 16 bases between. The CDR3 sequence is CASSLTPGGDPNYGYTF. CDR3 bases: TGTGCCAGCAGCTTAACCCCGGGAGGGGACCCTAACTATGGCTACACCTTC.

This chain uses TRBV5-6 with TRBJ1-2; 7 bases align to TRBD1. Germline V CDR1 and CDR2: SGHDT, YYEEEE. The V segment lost 4 bases and the J segment 4 bases; nucleotides outside the gene matches: 4. There are 13 residues in the CDR3. The CDR3 loop is CASSKDRTYGYTF. The CDR3 DNA follows: TGTGCCAGCAGCAAGGACAGGACCTATGGCTACACCTTC. Supplemented by reference TRBV5-6 and TRBJ1-2, the full variable domain reads DAGVTQSPTHLIKTRGQQVTLRCSPKSGHDTVSWYQQALGQGPQFIFQYYEEEERQRGNFPDRFSGHQFPNYSSELNVNALLLGDSALYLCASSKDRTYGYTFGSGTRLTVV.

The V gene is TRBV19, the J gene TRBJ1-2; no firm D call. Trimming removed 1 base from V and 5 bases from J, with 17 bases in between. Germline V CDR1 and CDR2: LNHDA, SQIVND (reference sequence). CDR3 size: 16 residues. The DNA of the CDR3 is TGTGCCAGTAGTATAGTTTTATCCGGAAAAGGGTATGGCTACACCTTC. The encoded protein is CASSIVLSGKGYGYTF.

The CDR3 sequence is CASSPRTGVTDTQYF. Written as DNA, the CDR3 is TGTGCCAGTAGTCCCAGGACAGGAGTGACAGATACGCAGTATTTT. This sequence joins TRBV19 and TRBJ2-3, with 7 bases matching TRBD1. Germline loops: CDR1 LNHDA, CDR2 SQIVND (reference sequence). Unmatched junction bases numbered 8, after V lost 5 bases and J lost 3 bases. The CDR3 spans 15 residues.

In its sample, this clone was seen once. The genes are TRBV2 and TRBJ1-5, with D maybe TRBD1 (5 bases). This CDR3 contains 14 residues. Trimming removed 5 bases at V and 6 bases at J, with 14 bases between. Per the germline V gene, CDR1 is SNHLY and CDR2 is FYNNEI. The CDR3 DNA reads as TGTGCCAGCAGTAGGATGACAGAGGGTCAGCCCCAGCATTTT. The encoded protein is CASSRMTEGQPQHF. Filled out from reference TRBV2 and TRBJ1-5, the complete variable domain reads EPEVTQTPSHQVTQMGQEVILRCVPISNHLYFYWYRQILGQKVEFLVSFYNNEISEKSEIFDDQFSVERPDGSNFTLKIRSTKLEDSAMYFCASSRMTEGQPQHFGDGTRLSIL.

V gene TRBV6-2 or TRBV6-3 combines with J gene TRBJ2-2, with 10 bases identical to TRBD2. Trimming removed 7 bases from V and 7 bases from J; junction bases left unmatched: 6. The CDR3 runs to 14 residues. Germline V gene sequence: CDR1 MNHEY, CDR2 SVGEGT. The CDR3 DNA is TGTGCCAGCAACCCTAGCGGGAGATTCGGGGAGCTGTTTTTT. Its translation: CASNPSGRFGELFF.